A single sample gave rise to the 8 T cell receptor beta chains below, sequenced in a study of beta chain features in type 1 diabetes. Reverse transcribing all isolated RNA meant expressed TCRB transcripts were sequenced. Some clones are missing from TCRdb's copy, which holds only in-frame ones; the method was immunoSEQ multiplex PCR. The data contain fewer than 250,000 clones, about 70% of them singletons. Sequencing used naive CD4+ T cells from blood. The receptors here all came from a man in his thirties or forties in good health.

The CDR3 here is CASSFEGPSYEQYF. The CDR3 DNA follows: TGTGCCAGCAGTTTTGAGGGGCCCTCCTACGAGCAGTACTTC. The chain uses TRBV28 and TRBJ2-7; either TRBD1 or TRBD2 may supply D (5 bases each). CDR3 length: 14 amino acids. V lost 3 bases to trimming and J lost 0 bases, with 9 bases between them. CDR1 is MDHEN, CDR2 SYDVKM, per germline.

J is TRBJ2-3 and V is TRBV29-1, with D possibly matching TRBD2 (5 bases). This CDR3 comprises 14 residues. CDR1 and CDR2 from the germline V gene are SQVTM and ANQGSEA. Trimming took 3 bases from V and 4 from J, leaving 14 bases between them. DNA of the CDR3: TGCAGCGTTGATTCGTTACTAGGGCCAGATACGCAGTATTTT. It translates to CSVDSLLGPDTQYF.

This chain links TRBV4-1 with TRBJ2-7, with 13 bases identical to TRBD2. CDR1 MGHRA and CDR2 YSYEKL come from the germline V gene. With V trimmed by 4 bases and J by 5 bases, 8 bases remained unmatched. There are 16 residues in the CDR3. The CDR3 DNA reads as TGCGCCAGCAGCCTCCTACCGACTAGCGGGGGGCACGAGCAGTACTTC. As protein: CASSLLPTSGGHEQYF.

Turning to this clone: The same CDR3 can be traced to other DNA sequences in this sample. The chain couples TRBV30 to TRBJ1-1; D gene uncertain. The CDR3 is 11 residues long. Trimming took 0 bases from V and 2 from J, leaving 1 base between them. Looked up from germline, CDR1 is GTSNPN and CDR2 is SVGIG (reference sequence). In DNA, the CDR3 is TGTGCCTGGAGTGTTAACACTGAAGCTTTCTTT. It is translated as CAWSVNTEAFF.

Notes on this clone: This sample includes further DNA sequences coding for the same CDR3. V and J are TRBV30 and TRBJ1-1; D gene unclear. The CDR3 loop spans 13 amino acids. The germline CDR1 and CDR2 sequences are GTSNPN and SVGIG (reference sequence). V was trimmed by 0 bases and J by 2 bases, leaving 7 bases between them. For the CDR3, the DNA is TGTGCCTGGAGTGTACGGCTCAACACTGAAGCTTTCTTT. Translating gives CAWSVRLNTEAFF.

This clone has a handful of counts. The V and J genes are TRBV29-1 and TRBJ2-7; D is unresolved. Germline values: CDR1 SQVTM, CDR2 ANQGSEA. CDR3 length equals 11 residues. Trimming took off 4 bases at V and 5 bases at J, with 9 bases between the two ends. The CDR3 DNA sequence: TGCAGCGTTGGTGGTGGGGACGAGCAGTACTTC. Translating it yields CSVGGGDEQYF.

This chain links TRBV13 with TRBJ2-3, with 11 bases lining up with TRBD2. CDR1 and CDR2 (germline): PRHDT, FYEKMQ (reference sequence). The CDR3 is made up of 15 amino acids. Germline trimming cut 5 bases from V and 2 bases from J; bases unmatched to any gene: 3. CDR3 amino acids: CASSRLAGNTDTQYF. The CDR3 bases are TGTGCCAGCAGCCGACTAGCGGGGAACACAGATACGCAGTATTTT. Based on the CDR3 plus reference TRBV13 and TRBJ2-3, the full variable domain is AAGVIQSPRHLIKEKRETATLKCYPIPRHDTVYWYQQGPGQDPQFLISFYEKMQSDKGSIPDRFSAQQFSDYHSELNMSSLELGDSALYFCASSRLAGNTDTQYFGPGTRLTVL.

The genes are TRBV4-3 and TRBJ2-5; TRBD1 is a possible D gene (5 bases). The CDR3 has 16 amino acids. V was cut by 0 bases and J by 2 bases, with 13 bases left in between. The germline gives CDR1 LGHNA, CDR2 YSLEER. CDR3 residues: CASSQDAREGQETQYF. CDR3 coding DNA: TGCGCCAGCAGCCAAGATGCCAGGGAAGGTCAAGAGACCCAGTACTTC.